This TCR beta chain derives from a study of blood T cell repertoires in COVID-19. Study details: Samples representing acute and convalescent COVID-19 were sourced from the United States, Italy and Spain.

In the original workflow: Nucleated cell counts were estimated from reference gene primer amplification. This table comes from immunoSEQ multiplex PCR, and its TCRdb copy is limited to in-frame clones, with some not included. The V and J calls and the clone size are those of that table, but D and trimming were determined from the DNA. Of more than 150,000 clones in the sample, around 85% were seen once. V lost 4 bases and J lost 8; bases outside the gene matches: 11. This CDR3 region has 15 residues. Germline V gene sequence: CDR1 LGHDT, CDR2 YNNKEL (reference sequence). The chain has TRBV3-1 (or the pseudogene TRBV3-2) and TRBJ2-1; 7 bases are a match to TRBD1. The source of this sequence is a man in his sixties or seventies with active or convalescent COVID-19. Sequencing used peripheral blood. This CDR3 is CASSRDRVQQDEQFF. CDR3 nucleotide sequence: TGTGCCAGCAGCCGAGACAGGGTTCAACAAGATGAGCAGTTCTTC.